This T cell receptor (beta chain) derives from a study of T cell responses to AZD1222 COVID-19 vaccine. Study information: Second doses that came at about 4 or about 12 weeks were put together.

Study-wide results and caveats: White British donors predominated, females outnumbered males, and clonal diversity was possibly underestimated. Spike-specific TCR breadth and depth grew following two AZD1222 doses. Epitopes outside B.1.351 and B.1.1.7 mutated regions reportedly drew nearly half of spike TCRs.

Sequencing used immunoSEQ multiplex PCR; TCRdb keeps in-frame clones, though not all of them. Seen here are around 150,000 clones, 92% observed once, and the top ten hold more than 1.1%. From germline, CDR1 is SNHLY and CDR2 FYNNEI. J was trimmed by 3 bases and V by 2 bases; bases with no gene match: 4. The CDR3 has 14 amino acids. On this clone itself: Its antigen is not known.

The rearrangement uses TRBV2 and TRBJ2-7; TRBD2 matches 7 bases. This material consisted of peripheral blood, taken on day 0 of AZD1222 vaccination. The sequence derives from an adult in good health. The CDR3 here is CASSERAGIYEQYF. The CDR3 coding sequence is TGTGCCAGCAGTGAACGAGCGGGAATCTACGAGCAGTACTTC. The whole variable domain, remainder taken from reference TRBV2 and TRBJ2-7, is EPEVTQTPSHQVTQMGQEVILRCVPISNHLYFYWYRQILGQKVEFLVSFYNNEISEKSEIFDDQFSVERPDGSNFTLKIRSTKLEDSAMYFCASSERAGIYEQYFGPGTRLTVT.